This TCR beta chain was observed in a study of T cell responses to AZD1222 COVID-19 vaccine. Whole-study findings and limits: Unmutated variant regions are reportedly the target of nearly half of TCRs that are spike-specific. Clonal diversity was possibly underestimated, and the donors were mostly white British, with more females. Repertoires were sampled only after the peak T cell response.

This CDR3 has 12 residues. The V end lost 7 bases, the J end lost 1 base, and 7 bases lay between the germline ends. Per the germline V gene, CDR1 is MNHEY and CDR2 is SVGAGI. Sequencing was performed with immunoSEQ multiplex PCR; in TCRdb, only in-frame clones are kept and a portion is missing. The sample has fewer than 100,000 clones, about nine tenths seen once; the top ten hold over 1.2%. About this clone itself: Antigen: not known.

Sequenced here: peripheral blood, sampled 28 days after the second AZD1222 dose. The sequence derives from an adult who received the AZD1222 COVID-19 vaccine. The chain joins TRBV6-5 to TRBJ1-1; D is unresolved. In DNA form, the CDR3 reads TGTGCCAGCAAAAGGGCGAACACTGAAGCTTTCTTT. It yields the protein CASKRANTEAFF.